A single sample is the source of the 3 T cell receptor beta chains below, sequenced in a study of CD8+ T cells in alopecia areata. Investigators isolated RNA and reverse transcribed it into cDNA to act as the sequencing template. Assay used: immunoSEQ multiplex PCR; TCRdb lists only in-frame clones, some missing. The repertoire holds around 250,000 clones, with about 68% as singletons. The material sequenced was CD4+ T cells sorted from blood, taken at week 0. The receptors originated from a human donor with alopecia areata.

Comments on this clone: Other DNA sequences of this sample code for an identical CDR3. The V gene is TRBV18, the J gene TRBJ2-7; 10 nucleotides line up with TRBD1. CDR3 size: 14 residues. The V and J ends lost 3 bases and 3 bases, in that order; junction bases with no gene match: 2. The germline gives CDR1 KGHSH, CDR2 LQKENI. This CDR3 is CASSPGTGDYEQYF. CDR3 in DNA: TGTGCCAGCTCACCCGGGACAGGGGACTACGAGCAGTACTTC.

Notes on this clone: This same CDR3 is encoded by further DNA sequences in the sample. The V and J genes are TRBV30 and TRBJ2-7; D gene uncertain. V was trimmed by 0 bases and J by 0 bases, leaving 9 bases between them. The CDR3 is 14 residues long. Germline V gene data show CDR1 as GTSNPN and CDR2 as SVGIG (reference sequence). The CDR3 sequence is CAWSVGGTSYEQYF. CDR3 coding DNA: TGTGCCTGGAGTGTGGGCGGCACCTCCTACGAGCAGTACTTC.

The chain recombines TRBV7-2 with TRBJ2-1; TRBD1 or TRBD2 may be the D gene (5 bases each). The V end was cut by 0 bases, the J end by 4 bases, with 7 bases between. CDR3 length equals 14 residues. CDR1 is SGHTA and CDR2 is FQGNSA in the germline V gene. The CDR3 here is CASSLAGEYNEQFF. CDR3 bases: TGTGCCAGCAGCTTAGCGGGGGAGTACAATGAGCAGTTCTTC. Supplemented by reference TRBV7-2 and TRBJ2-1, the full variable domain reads GAGVSQSPSNKVTEKGKDVELRCDPISGHTALYWYRQSLGQGLEFLIYFQGNSAPDKSGLPSDRFSAERTGGSVSTLTIQRTQQEDSAVYLCASSLAGEYNEQFFGPGTRLTVL.